This is a list of T cell receptor beta chains from one sample in a study of monozygotic twins with inflammatory bowel disease. TCRdb re-called the 5' RACE reads, yielding one record per CDR3 amino acid sequence without DNA. Its clone listing holds about 170,000 distinct CDR3 sequences. Sequenced: blood. These TCRs come from a human donor with ulcerative colitis or Crohn's disease, or a healthy co-twin of an affected twin (not recorded which). Both conserved end residues are part of each CDR3.

CDR3 | J | V
CASSLDGGVDYYEQYF | TRBJ2-7 | TRBV7-2
CASSVGGGMNTEAFF | TRBJ1-1 | TRBV9
CASSHDTTTGHWGYTF | TRBJ1-2 | TRBV3-1
CASSYPGLAGEETQYF | TRBJ2-5 | TRBV6-2/TRBV6-3
CASSLSGLAGYNEQFF | TRBJ2-1 | TRBV27
CASSEEDGETQYF | TRBJ2-5 | TRBV2
CASSLTGLNEQFF | TRBJ2-1 | TRBV7-3
CASSSSVQGPDTQYF | TRBJ2-3 | TRBV7-3
CSVEALGLAGGEGYNEQFF | TRBJ2-1 | TRBV29-1
CASSLGIGANYEQYF | TRBJ2-7 | TRBV12-3/TRBV12-4
CASSRDRNYGYTF | TRBJ1-2 | TRBV7-2
CASSLKTSGIETGELFF | TRBJ2-2 | TRBV7-3
CASSKTSGSRRFLSGELFF | TRBJ2-2 | TRBV19
CASSIGQGKYEQYF | TRBJ2-7 | TRBV6-1
CATSGGPPPQETQYF | TRBJ2-5 | TRBV24-1
CASSIRLGPYTEAFF | TRBJ1-1 | TRBV19
CASSEQGHSYEQYF | TRBJ2-7 | TRBV6-1
CASSRTAGETQYF | TRBJ2-5 | TRBV7-8
CASSQARRESTDTQYF | TRBJ2-3 | TRBV4-1
CASSRFWTESNQPQHF | TRBJ1-5 | TRBV7-8
CASSYSEGGTEAFF | TRBJ1-1 | TRBV6-5
CATSRVPASYNEQFF | TRBJ2-1 | TRBV15
CASSLVTGVETQYF | TRBJ2-5 | TRBV5-1
CASSPRAGSNQPQHF | TRBJ1-5 | TRBV9
CASSLWGTGSKNIQYF | TRBJ2-4 | TRBV5-4
CASSPSPTGVRTSPLHF | TRBJ1-6 | TRBV5-4
CASSDFLPGQGWDQPQHF | TRBJ1-5 | TRBV6-1
CASSLGPGQGYEQYF | TRBJ2-7 | TRBV28
CASRSSGAALNQPQHF | TRBJ1-5 | TRBV27
CASSFILRGYGDEQFF | TRBJ2-1 | TRBV27
CASRLAGGSKNIQYF | TRBJ2-4 | TRBV19
CASRPWLTSGLNEQFF | TRBJ2-1 | TRBV7-9
CASSQLLAGGIHEQFF | TRBJ2-1 | TRBV3-1
CASSTGRLNNEQFF | TRBJ2-1 | TRBV2
CASSYQYPGQGRKATEAFF | TRBJ1-1 | TRBV6-5
CASSSGTAYGYTF | TRBJ1-2 | TRBV3-1
CSAGPGDRNSPLHF | TRBJ1-6 | TRBV20-1
CASSPSGSINQETQYF | TRBJ2-5 | TRBV5-4
CASSLAGGQEKLFF | TRBJ1-4 | TRBV7-9
CSAYSGTSGSSDTQYF | TRBJ2-3 | TRBV20-1
CASSLSGTEAFF | TRBJ1-1 | TRBV12-3/TRBV12-4
CASSPLQGLQNIQYF | TRBJ2-4 | TRBV7-2
CSARTSGSQTYNEQFF | TRBJ2-1 | TRBV29-1
CASSSVGYEQYF | TRBJ2-7 | TRBV5-1
CASSQAAFGNTGELFF | TRBJ2-2 | TRBV5-4
CASSVTAAAEAFF | TRBJ1-1 | TRBV7-6
CAIRTSGPIKTEAFF | TRBJ1-1 | TRBV28
CASRRGDGSYEQYF | TRBJ2-7 | TRBV6-1
CASRKGASGSYEQYF | TRBJ2-7 | TRBV2